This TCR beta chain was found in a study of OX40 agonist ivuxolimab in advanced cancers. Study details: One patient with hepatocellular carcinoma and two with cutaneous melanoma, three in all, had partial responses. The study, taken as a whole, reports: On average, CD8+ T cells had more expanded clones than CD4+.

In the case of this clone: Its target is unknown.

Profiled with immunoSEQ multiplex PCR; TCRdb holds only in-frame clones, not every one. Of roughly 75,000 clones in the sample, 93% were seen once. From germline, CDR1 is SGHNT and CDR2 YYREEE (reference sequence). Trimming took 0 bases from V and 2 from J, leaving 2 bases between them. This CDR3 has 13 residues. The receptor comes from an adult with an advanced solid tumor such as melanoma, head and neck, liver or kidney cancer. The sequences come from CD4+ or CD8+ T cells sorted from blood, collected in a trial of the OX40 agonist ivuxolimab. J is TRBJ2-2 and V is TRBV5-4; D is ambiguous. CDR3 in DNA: TGTGCCAGCAGCTTGGTAAACACCGGGGAGCTGTTTTTT. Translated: CASSLVNTGELFF.